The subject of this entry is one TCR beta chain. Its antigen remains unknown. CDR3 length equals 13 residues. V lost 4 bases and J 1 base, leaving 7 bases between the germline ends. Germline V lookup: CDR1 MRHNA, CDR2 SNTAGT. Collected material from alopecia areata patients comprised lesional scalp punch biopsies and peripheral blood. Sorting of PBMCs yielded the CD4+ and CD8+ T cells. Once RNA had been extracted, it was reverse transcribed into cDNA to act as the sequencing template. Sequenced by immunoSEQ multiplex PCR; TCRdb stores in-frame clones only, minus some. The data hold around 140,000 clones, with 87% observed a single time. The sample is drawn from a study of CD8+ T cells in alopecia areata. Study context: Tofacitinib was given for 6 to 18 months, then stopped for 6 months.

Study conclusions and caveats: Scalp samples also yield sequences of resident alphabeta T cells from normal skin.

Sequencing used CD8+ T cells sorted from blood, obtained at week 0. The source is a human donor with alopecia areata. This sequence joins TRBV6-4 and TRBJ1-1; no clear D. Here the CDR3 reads CASSAGRNTEAFF. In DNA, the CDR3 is TGTGCCAGCAGTGCTGGGAGGAACACTGAAGCTTTCTTT.